Shown below are 26 T cell receptor beta chains from a single sample sequenced in a study of blood T cell repertoires in COVID-19. Sequencing was performed with immunoSEQ multiplex PCR; in TCRdb, only in-frame clones are kept and a portion is missing. The profile shows 100,000 to 150,000 clones, 85% of them singletons. Specimen: peripheral blood. The receptors were gathered from an elderly woman with acute or convalescent COVID-19.

The J gene is TRBJ1-1, the V gene TRBV6-1; D gene uncertain. The V gene's germline CDR1 is MNHNS and CDR2 SASEGT. The CDR3 sequence is 13 residues long. V was cut by 0 bases and J by 5 bases, with 7 bases left in between. Here the CDR3 reads CASSEARGTEAFF. The CDR3 DNA follows: TGTGCCAGCAGTGAAGCGCGAGGGACTGAAGCTTTCTTT.

J is TRBJ1-1 and V is TRBV7-9, with D maybe TRBD1 (5 bases). The V and J ends lost 2 bases and 3 bases respectively, with 16 bases between them. Germline loops: CDR1 SEHNR, CDR2 FQNEAQ (reference sequence). This CDR3 spans 16 amino acids. The CDR3 reads CASSLQGLPSDTEAFF. In DNA, the CDR3 is TGTGCCAGCAGCTTACAGGGCCTACCTTCCGACACTGAAGCTTTCTTT.

The chain employs TRBV6-6 and TRBJ2-2; the D is unclear. Germline V CDR1 and CDR2: MNHNY, SVGAGI (reference sequence). This CDR3 is 12 amino acids long. V was cut by 8 bases and J by 4 bases, with 8 bases left in between. CDR3 DNA sequence: TGTGCCAGCTCCCCGAGCACCGGGGAGCTGTTTTTT. Amino acid sequence: CASSPSTGELFF.

The V gene is TRBV4-2, the J gene TRBJ1-2; 12 nucleotides line up with TRBD1. Germline loops: CDR1 LGHNA, CDR2 YNFKEQ. V lost 2 bases and J lost 7; bases outside the gene matches: 8. The CDR3 totals 16 residues. The CDR3 spells CASSQLGTGGISGYTF. Written as DNA, the CDR3 is TGTGCCAGCAGCCAACTTGGGACAGGGGGCATTAGTGGCTACACCTTC.

The chain couples TRBV4-2 to TRBJ2-5; 10 nucleotides agree with TRBD2. V dropped 3 bases and J dropped 2; count of bases not matched to a gene: 9. CDR1 is LGHNA and CDR2 is YNFKEQ in the germline V gene. The CDR3 spans 17 residues. The CDR3 protein is CASSQSSGGRLQETQYF. The DNA for the CDR3 is TGTGCCAGCAGCCAGTCTAGCGGGGGAAGACTACAAGAGACCCAGTACTTC.

The V call is TRBV4-3, the J call TRBJ1-1; 9 bases fit TRBD1. The V and J ends lost 5 bases and 2 bases, in that order; junction bases with no gene match: 12. The CDR3 consists of 17 residues. Germline V CDR1 and CDR2: LGHNA, YSLEER. This CDR3 is CASSEVGTGWGNTEAFF. For the CDR3, the DNA is TGCGCCAGCAGCGAAGTGGGGACAGGGTGGGGTAACACTGAAGCTTTCTTT.

The chain carries TRBV4-3 and TRBJ1-4, with TRBD1 as a possible D gene (5 bases). Trimming cost V 1 base and J 5 bases, with 11 bases left between them. Per the germline V gene, CDR1 is LGHNA and CDR2 is YSLEER. The CDR3 covers 15 residues. CDR3 residues: CASSQVGQGNEKLFF. For the CDR3, the DNA is TGCGCCAGCAGCCAAGTCGGGCAGGGAAATGAAAAACTGTTTTTT.

The genes are TRBV11-2 and TRBJ1-5; possible D gene TRBD1, 6 bases. Germline CDR1 and CDR2: SGHAT and FQNNGV. The CDR3 is 16 residues long. The V gene lost 3 bases and the J gene lost 6 bases, with 18 bases spanning the gap. CDR3 nucleotide sequence: TGTGCCAGCAGCTTGGGCACCGGGACACATGTTCAGCCCCAGCATTTT. It translates to CASSLGTGTHVQPQHF.

The V and J genes are TRBV16 and TRBJ1-4; no clear D gene. Trimming removed 4 bases at V and 7 bases at J, with 10 bases between. Germline CDR1 reads KGHSY; CDR2 reads FQNENV. This CDR3 has 13 amino acids. The CDR3 reads CASSPAHGEKLFF. The CDR3 nucleotides read TGTGCCAGCAGCCCTGCGCATGGTGAAAAACTGTTTTTT. Full variable domain (missing parts from reference TRBV16 and TRBJ1-4): GEEVAQTPKHLVRGEGQKAKLYCAPIKGHSYVFWYQQVLKNEFKFLISFQNENVFDETGMPKERFSAKCLPNSPCSLEIQATKLEDSAVYFCASSPAHGEKLFFGSGTQLSVL.

The chain links TRBV19 to TRBJ1-3; no clear D. Germline V gene data show CDR1 as LNHDA and CDR2 as SQIVND (reference sequence). V was shortened by 8 bases and J by 5 bases, with 16 bases between the two germline ends. The CDR3 is 14 residues long. CDR3 DNA: TGTGCCAGTTCAGGTCTATCTCCGAGAAACACCATATATTTT. Translation: CASSGLSPRNTIYF. Full variable domain (rest looked up from reference TRBV19 and TRBJ1-3): DGGITQSPKYLFRKEGQNVTLSCEQNLNHDAMYWYRQDPGQGLRLIYYSQIVNDFQKGDIAEGYSVSREKKESFPLTVTSAQKNPTAFYLCASSGLSPRNTIYFGEGSWLTVV.

The V call is TRBV3-1 (or the pseudogene TRBV3-2), the J call TRBJ1-4, with 9 bases matching TRBD1. The J segment lost 8 bases and the V segment lost 4 bases, leaving 11 bases of the junction unmatched. Germline CDR1 is LGHDT and CDR2 is YNNKEL (reference sequence). The CDR3 extends over 16 amino acids. The CDR3 protein is CASSPGWGTGSEKLFF. The CDR3 DNA reads TGTGCCAGCAGCCCCGGGTGGGGGACAGGGAGCGAAAAACTGTTTTTT.

The rearrangement links TRBV5-1 to TRBJ2-7; unclear D gene. Germline V gene lookup returns CDR1 SGHRS and CDR2 YFSETQ. Trimming pared 0 bases from V and 0 bases from J, leaving 16 bases between. The CDR3 sequence is 17 residues long. CDR3 sequence: CASSLGTNSRSSYEQYV. CDR3 bases: TGCGCCAGCAGCTTGGGTACGAATAGCCGTTCCTCCTACGAGCAGTACGTC.

The V gene is TRBV19, the J gene TRBJ1-2; the D gene is possibly TRBD1 (6 bases). Germline CDR1 reads LNHDA; CDR2 reads SQIVND (reference sequence). This CDR3 has 13 residues. V lost 7 bases to trimming and J lost 5 bases, with 14 bases between them. The CDR3 protein is CASMDRATYGYTF. The DNA of the CDR3 is TGTGCCAGTATGGACAGAGCAACTTATGGCTACACCTTC.

The V and J genes are TRBV7-2 and TRBJ1-2; D gene uncertain. The CDR3 extends over 11 amino acids. Between the trimmed V and J ends, which lost 1 base and 8 bases, there was a span of 5 bases. Per germline, CDR1 SGHTA and CDR2 FQGNSA. CDR3 region: CASSLVEGYTF. Written as DNA, the CDR3 is TGTGCCAGCAGCTTAGTAGAGGGCTACACCTTC.

The chain links TRBV6-5 to TRBJ1-2; TRBD1 matches at 12 bases. CDR1 MNHEY and CDR2 SVGAGI come from the germline V gene. With 6 bases clipped from V and 6 bases from J, the junction kept 8 bases outside the gene matches. The CDR3 runs to 15 residues. CDR3 in DNA: TGTGCCAGCAGCCGGGACAGGGGGCTTCGGGATGGCTACACCTTC. This codes for CASSRDRGLRDGYTF.

This chain joins TRBV2 and TRBJ2-1, with D tentatively TRBD2 (5 bases). Trimming took 3 bases from V and 0 from J, leaving 9 bases between them. The CDR3 consists of 15 residues. CDR1 and CDR2 from the germline V gene are SNHLY and FYNNEI. The CDR3 protein is CASSEEDSSYNEQFF. For the CDR3, the DNA is TGTGCCAGCAGTGAGGAGGATAGCTCCTACAATGAGCAGTTCTTC.

This clone was recorded many times. V is TRBV29-1 and J is TRBJ1-6; 7 nucleotides align to TRBD1. In germline, CDR1 is SQVTM, CDR2 ANQGSEA. V lost 1 base to trimming and J lost 11 bases; unmatched junction nucleotides: 8. The CDR3 totals 14 residues. The CDR3 nucleotides read TGCAGCGTTGAAGGCCAGGGACAGTTTCCACCCCTCCACTTT. It encodes CSVEGQGQFPPLHF.

V usage is TRBV4-2 and J usage is TRBJ2-5; 8 positions agree with TRBD1. The J segment lost 5 bases and the V segment lost 5 bases, leaving 13 bases of the junction unmatched. CDR1 and CDR2 (germline): LGHNA, YNFKEQ. CDR3 size: 16 residues. The DNA of the CDR3 is TGTGCCAGCAGCTTCCAGGGGGCGCGAGAATTGGAGACCCAGTACTTC. Its translation: CASSFQGARELETQYF.

V and J are TRBV5-4 and TRBJ1-2, with 7 bases lining up with TRBD1. Per germline, CDR1 SGHNT and CDR2 YYREEE (reference sequence). The trim removed 0 bases at V and 6 bases at J, leaving 8 bases unmatched. This CDR3 has 15 amino acids. CDR3 coding DNA: TGTGCCAGCAGCTTGGAGGCAGGGGGGCACGATGGCTACACCTTC. This translates into CASSLEAGGHDGYTF. The entire variable domain, with the rest obtained from reference TRBV5-4 and TRBJ1-2, is as follows: ETGVTQSPTHLIKTRGQQVTLRCSSQSGHNTVSWYQQALGQGPQFIFQYYREEENGRGNFPPRFSGLQFPNYSSELNVNALELDDSALYLCASSLEAGGHDGYTFGSGTRLTVV.

The chain recombines TRBV3-1 (or the pseudogene TRBV3-2) with TRBJ2-1; D is perhaps TRBD2 (7 bases). This CDR3 spans 12 amino acids. Germline CDR1 LGHDT, CDR2 YNNKEL (reference sequence). V lost 2 bases and J 15 bases, leaving 14 bases between the germline ends. The CDR3 region is CASSQFAGAAFF. In DNA form, the CDR3 reads TGTGCCAGCAGCCAATTCGCGGGGGCCGCGTTCTTC.

A single count supports this clone. The V gene is TRBV19, the J gene TRBJ2-7; 7 bases are a match to TRBD2. CDR1 LNHDA and CDR2 SQIVND come from the germline V gene (reference sequence). This CDR3 spans 14 amino acids. V shed 4 bases, J shed 2 bases, and the junction held 5 bases outside the gene matches. Here the CDR3 reads CASSTGGGTYEQYF. The CDR3 DNA follows: TGTGCCAGTAGTACGGGCGGGGGAACCTACGAGCAGTACTTC.

CDR3 DNA: TGTGCCATCAGTGAGTCCCGACAGTATGGCTACACCTTC. Residues: CAISESRQYGYTF. This chain links TRBV10-3 with TRBJ1-2; a possible D gene is TRBD1 (5 bases). Germline CDR1 and CDR2: ENHRY and SYGVKD. CDR3 length: 13 amino acids. The V end lost 0 bases, the J end lost 5 bases, and 7 bases lay between the germline ends.

The chain employs TRBV7-9 and TRBJ2-7; 8 positions match TRBD1. CDR3 length equals 17 residues. Germline V gene sequence: CDR1 SEHNR, CDR2 FQNEAQ (reference sequence). V shed 5 bases and J 4 bases; nucleotides not matched to a gene: 16. CDR3 region: CASSRDRKRDRRYEQYF. In DNA, the CDR3 is TGTGCCAGCAGCCGCGACCGGAAACGGGACAGGAGGTACGAGCAGTACTTC.

There are a few counts of this clone. The chain's CDR3 is CASSLTPGTEPEKLFF. CDR3 nucleotide sequence: TGCGCCAGCAGCCTTACACCCGGGACAGAGCCTGAAAAACTGTTTTTT. This rearrangement joins TRBV5-1 to TRBJ1-4; TRBD1 aligns across 7 bases. V dropped 4 bases and J dropped 7; count of bases not matched to a gene: 13. The germline CDR1 and CDR2 sequences are SGHRS and YFSETQ. The CDR3 has 16 amino acids. Full variable domain (missing parts from reference TRBV5-1 and TRBJ1-4): KAGVTQTPRYLIKTRGQQVTLSCSPISGHRSVSWYQQTPGQGLQFLFEYFSETQRNKGNFPGRFSGRQFSNSRSEMNVSTLELGDSALYLCASSLTPGTEPEKLFFGSGTQLSVL.

This chain joins TRBV27 and TRBJ1-3; 7 bases map to TRBD1. The CDR3 sequence is 14 residues long. The trim removed 5 bases at V and 7 bases at J, leaving 8 bases unmatched. Germline V lookup: CDR1 MNHEY, CDR2 SMNVEV (reference sequence). CDR3 in DNA: TGTGCCAGCAGTGGCACAGGGGCGCGGAACACCATATATTTT. Translating it yields CASSGTGARNTIYF.

This chain uses TRBV7-9 with TRBJ1-2; D remains ambiguous. V was cut by 5 bases and J by 10 bases, with 14 bases left in between. Per the germline V gene, CDR1 is SEHNR and CDR2 is FQNEAQ (reference sequence). The CDR3 is 12 amino acids. The CDR3 nucleotides read TGTGCCAGCAGCGCGGTTGCGGGCCCCTACACCTTC. Translated: CASSAVAGPYTF.